These T cell receptor beta chains were read from a single sample in a study of blood T cells in healthy people across ages. From the 5' RACE reads, TCRdb called clonotypes with MiXCR, one entry per CDR3 protein. The profile covers 910,000 or so distinct CDR3 sequences, with 45% to 60% appearing a single time and over 20% taken by the ten largest. Sequencing was performed on blood. All receptors derive from a woman aged 60 to 75 in good health. Both conserved end residues are part of each CDR3. D genes are given only for firm matches. The size of a clone is reported for some rows only, either as once, few or many, or as a class for expanded clones.

v_call,d_call,clone_size,j_call,cdr3_aa,cdr3_nt
TRBV15,NA,few,TRBJ2-7,CATDRRLVDPRSYEQYF,TGTGCCACCGATCGTCGACTGGTTGATCCACGGTCCTACGAGCAGTACTTC
TRBV5-6,NA,NA,TRBJ2-7,CASSLASAAYEQYF,TGTGCCAGCAGCTTGGCCAGCGCCGCCTACGAGCAGTACTTC
TRBV11-2,TRBD2,NA,TRBJ2-1,CASSPGGGVRYEQFF,TGTGCCAGCAGTCCCGGGGGGGGCGTCCGCTATGAGCAGTTCTTC
TRBV5-1,TRBD2,NA,TRBJ2-2,CASSVGLAANTGELFF,TGCGCCAGCAGCGTGGGACTAGCGGCGAACACCGGGGAGCTGTTTTTT
TRBV27,NA,NA,TRBJ2-6,CASSLSGRWSSGANVLTF,TGTGCCAGCAGCCTATCGGGACGGTGGAGCTCTGGGGCCAACGTCCTGACTTTC
TRBV4-1,NA,NA,TRBJ1-2,CASSQESVSTIYGYTF,TGCGCCAGCAGCCAAGAATCGGTCAGCACCATCTATGGCTACACCTTC
TRBV3-1,NA,NA,TRBJ2-5,CASSPGQNEYQETQYF,TGTGCCAGCAGCCCCGGGCAGAATGAGTACCAAGAGACCCAGTACTTC
TRBV6-6,TRBD1,few,TRBJ2-7,CASSYGTGLYEQYF,TGTGCCAGCAGTTACGGGACAGGTCTCTACGAGCAGTACTTC
TRBV15,NA,NA,TRBJ2-4,CATSGQTSRDLNIQYF,TGTGCCACCAGCGGACAGACTAGCCGGGATCTGAACATTCAGTACTTC
TRBV9,NA,NA,TRBJ2-5,CASSVVPDVETQYF,TGTGCCAGCAGCGTAGTGCCCGATGTGGAGACCCAGTACTTC
TRBV2,TRBD2,few,TRBJ2-5,CASSKDSGSQETQYF,TGTGCCAGCAGTAAGGATAGCGGGAGCCAAGAGACCCAGTACTTC
TRBV2,NA,NA,TRBJ2-7,CASTGRPPSYEQYF,TGTGCCAGCACAGGGCGCCCGCCATCCTACGAGCAGTACTTC
TRBV5-1,NA,many,TRBJ1-2,CASSPGGGAYGYTF,TGCGCCAGCAGCCCCGGAGGGGGGGCCTATGGCTACACCTTC
TRBV5-1,NA,NA,TRBJ2-7,CASSLEGRQFHEQYF,TGCGCCAGCAGCTTGGAGGGCAGGCAATTCCACGAGCAGTACTTC
TRBV5-1,TRBD1,NA,TRBJ1-2,CASSSTGGEWLYTF,TGCGCCAGCAGCTCGACAGGGGGCGAGTGGCTCTACACCTTC
TRBV9,TRBD2,NA,TRBJ2-1,CASSSGRSEQFF,TGTGCCAGCAGCAGCGGGAGGAGTGAGCAGTTCTTC
TRBV20-1,NA,once,TRBJ2-4,CSASDTWLAKNIQYF,TGCAGTGCCAGTGACACTTGGCTAGCCAAAAACATTCAGTACTTC
TRBV2,NA,NA,TRBJ1-2,CASSPHGGRVTYGYTF,TGTGCCAGCAGTCCCCACGGGGGGAGGGTGACCTATGGCTACACCTTC
TRBV28,TRBD1,NA,TRBJ2-7,CASSLGTVSTSYEQYF,TGTGCCAGCAGTTTGGGGACAGTTAGCACATCCTACGAGCAGTACTTC
TRBV20-1,TRBD1,NA,TRBJ1-2,CSALDRGLGYTF,TGCAGTGCTTTGGACAGGGGGCTAGGCTACACCTTC
TRBV20-1,TRBD1,few,TRBJ1-2,CSPGRQGGYNYGYTF,TGCAGTCCGGGTCGACAGGGGGGATATAACTATGGCTACACCTTC
TRBV4-2,NA,few,TRBJ2-7,CASSQGETSSYEQYF,TGTGCCAGCAGCCAAGGGGAGACCAGCTCCTACGAGCAGTACTTC
TRBV20-1,NA,NA,TRBJ2-1,CSAIVRGDEQFF,TGCAGTGCTATTGTTAGGGGCGATGAGCAGTTCTTC
TRBV6-5,TRBD1,few,TRBJ2-3,CASSYFRDRGSRRDTQYF,TGTGCCAGCAGTTACTTCCGGGACAGGGGGTCAAGGAGAGATACGCAGTATTTT
TRBV7-2,NA,few,TRBJ2-7,CASSLSQVSSYEQYF,TGTGCCAGCAGCTTGAGTCAGGTCAGCTCCTACGAGCAGTACTTC